This TCR beta chain was found in a study of blood T cell repertoires in COVID-19. Overall study: Acute and convalescent COVID-19 specimens originated in the United States, Italy and Spain. The analysed material was cDNA or gDNA that came from T cells, B-cell-depleted T cells, or PBMCs.

The CDR3 loop spans 13 amino acids. V lost 6 bases and J 4 bases, leaving 10 bases between the germline ends. Germline CDR1 reads LGHDT; CDR2 reads YNNKEL (reference sequence). Only a few counts were recorded for this clone. Methods used by the authors: The assay estimated nucleated cells by amplifying reference gene primers. Data came from immunoSEQ multiplex PCR; TCRdb stores just in-frame clones and leaves some out. That table furnishes V, J and clone size, whereas the DNA furnished D and trimming. The repertoire includes approximately 210,000 clones, about nine tenths of them detected once, and 2.2% sits in the top ten.

This chain links TRBV3-1 (or the pseudogene TRBV3-2) with TRBJ1-5; D uncertain. Sample: peripheral blood. The source is a man aged 30 to 45 who had recovered from COVID-19. The CDR3 coding sequence is TGTGCCAGCAGTACACAGTCAAATCAGCCCCAGCATTTT. It codes for CASSTQSNQPQHF.